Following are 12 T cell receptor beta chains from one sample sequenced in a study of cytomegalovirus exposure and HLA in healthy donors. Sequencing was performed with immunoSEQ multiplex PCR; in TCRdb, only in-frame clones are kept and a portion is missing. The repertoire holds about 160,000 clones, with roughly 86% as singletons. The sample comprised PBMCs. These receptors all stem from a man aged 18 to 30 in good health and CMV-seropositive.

The CDR3 sequence: CASSYSTGGSDTQYF. The CDR3 DNA follows: TGTGCCAGCAGTTACTCGACAGGGGGTTCAGATACGCAGTATTTT. The chain couples TRBV6-5 to TRBJ2-3; TRBD1 matches 9 bases. The CDR3 covers 15 residues. V was clipped by 0 bases and J by 4 bases; unmatched bases: 2. Looked up from germline, CDR1 is MNHEY and CDR2 is SVGAGI.

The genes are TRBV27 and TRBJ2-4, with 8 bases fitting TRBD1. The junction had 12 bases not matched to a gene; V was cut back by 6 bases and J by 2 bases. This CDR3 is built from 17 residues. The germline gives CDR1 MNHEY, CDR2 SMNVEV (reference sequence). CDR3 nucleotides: TGTGCCAGCAGCCAGGGGGCAGGTAGGGGGACCAAAAACATTCAGTACTTC. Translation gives CASSQGAGRGTKNIQYF.

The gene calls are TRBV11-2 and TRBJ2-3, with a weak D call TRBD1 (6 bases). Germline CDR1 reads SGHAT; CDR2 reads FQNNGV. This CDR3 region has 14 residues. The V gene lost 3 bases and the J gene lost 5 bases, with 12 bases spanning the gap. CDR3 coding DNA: TGTGCCAGCAGCTTGCCAGGGGCGGGAGATACGCAGTATTTT. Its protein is CASSLPGAGDTQYF.

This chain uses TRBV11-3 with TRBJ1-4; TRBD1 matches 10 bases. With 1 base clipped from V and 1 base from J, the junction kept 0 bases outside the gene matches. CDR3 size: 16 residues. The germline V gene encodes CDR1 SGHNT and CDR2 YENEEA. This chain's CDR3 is CASSLGDRGTNEKLFF. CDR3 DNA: TGTGCCAGCAGCTTAGGGGACAGGGGAACTAATGAAAAACTGTTTTTT.

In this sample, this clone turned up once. For the CDR3, the DNA is TGTGCCAGCAGTTTCGTTTTTGAGGATACGCAGTATTTT. Encoded protein: CASSFVFEDTQYF. The chain couples TRBV27 to TRBJ2-3; D is unclear. Germline CDR1 is MNHEY and CDR2 is SMNVEV (reference sequence). The V end lost 3 bases, the J end lost 6 bases, and 10 bases lay between the germline ends. The CDR3 is 13 residues long.

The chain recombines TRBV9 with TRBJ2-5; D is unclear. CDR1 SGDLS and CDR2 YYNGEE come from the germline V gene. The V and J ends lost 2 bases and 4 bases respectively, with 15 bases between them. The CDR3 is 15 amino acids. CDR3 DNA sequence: TGTGCCAGCAGCGTTAGCCCCAACTCGGGAGAGACCCAGTACTTC. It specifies CASSVSPNSGETQYF.

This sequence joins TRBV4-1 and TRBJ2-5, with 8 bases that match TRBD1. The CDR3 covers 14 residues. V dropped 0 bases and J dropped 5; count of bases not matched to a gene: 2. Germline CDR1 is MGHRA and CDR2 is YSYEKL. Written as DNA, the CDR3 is TGCGCCAGCAGCCAAGACCGGGACAGGGAGACCCAGTACTTC. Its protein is CASSQDRDRETQYF.

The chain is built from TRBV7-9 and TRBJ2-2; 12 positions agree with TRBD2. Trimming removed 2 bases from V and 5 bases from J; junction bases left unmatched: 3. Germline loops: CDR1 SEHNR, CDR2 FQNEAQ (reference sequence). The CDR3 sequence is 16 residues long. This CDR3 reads CASSLTSGRLTGELFF. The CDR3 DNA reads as TGTGCCAGCAGCTTAACTAGCGGGAGGTTAACCGGGGAGCTGTTTTTT.

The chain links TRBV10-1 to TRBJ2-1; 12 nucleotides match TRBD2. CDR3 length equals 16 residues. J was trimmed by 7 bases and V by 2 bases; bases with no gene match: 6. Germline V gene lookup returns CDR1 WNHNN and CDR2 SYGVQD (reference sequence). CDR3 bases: TGCGCCAGCAGTGAGAAGGCTAGCGGGAGGGCAAATGAGCAGTTCTTC. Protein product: CASSEKASGRANEQFF.

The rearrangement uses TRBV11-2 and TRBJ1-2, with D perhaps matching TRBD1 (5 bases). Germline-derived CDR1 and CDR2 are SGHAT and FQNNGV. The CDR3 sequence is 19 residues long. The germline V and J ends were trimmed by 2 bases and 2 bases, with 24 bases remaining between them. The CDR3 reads CASSLLFHGRGGMNYGYTF. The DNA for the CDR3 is TGTGCCAGCAGCTTACTGTTCCACGGGCGGGGGGGAATGAACTATGGCTACACCTTC. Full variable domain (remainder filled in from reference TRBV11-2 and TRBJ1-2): EAGVAQSPRYKIIEKRQSVAFWCNPISGHATLYWYQQILGQGPKLLIQFQNNGVVDDSQLPKDRFSAERLKGVDSTLKIQPAKLEDSAVYLCASSLLFHGRGGMNYGYTFGSGTRLTVV.

The CDR3 protein is CASSLSLGQRFNYGYTF. DNA of the CDR3: TGTGCCAGCAGCTTGTCTCTCGGACAGCGATTTAACTATGGCTACACCTTC. The chain uses TRBV5-4 and TRBJ1-2, with D perhaps TRBD1 (6 bases). CDR3 length equals 17 residues. From germline, CDR1 is SGHNT and CDR2 YYREEE (reference sequence). The germline V and J ends were trimmed by 1 base and 1 base, with 17 bases remaining between them.

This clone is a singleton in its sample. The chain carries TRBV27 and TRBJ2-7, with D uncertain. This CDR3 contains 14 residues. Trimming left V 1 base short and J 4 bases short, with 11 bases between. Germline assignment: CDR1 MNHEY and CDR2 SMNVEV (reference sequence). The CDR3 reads CASSLFVNSYEQYF. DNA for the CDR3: TGTGCCAGCAGTTTATTTGTCAACTCTTACGAGCAGTACTTC.